This paragraph covers one T cell receptor beta chain sequence. This record belongs to a study of blood T cell repertoires in COVID-19. Study as a whole: COVID-19 samples collected from the United States, Italy and Spain covered acute and convalescent phases. Sources were T cells, B-cell-depleted T cells, or PBMCs; the material itself was cDNA or gDNA.

Authors' analysis steps: Estimation of nucleated cell counts was performed using reference gene primer amplification. TCRdb's table, derived via immunoSEQ multiplex PCR, lists solely in-frame clones and lacks some. Clone size and the V and J calls come from that table; the DNA yielded D and trimming. Among about 150,000 clones, about 85% were seen once, and the ten largest hold roughly 3%. Germline V gives CDR1 KGHDR, CDR2 SFDVKD. CDR3 size: 13 residues. V shed 6 bases and J shed 3 bases, with 9 bases lying between them. Sequencing used peripheral blood. This sequence joins TRBV24-1 and TRBJ2-3, with D unresolved. The TCR comes from a woman aged 40-49 years with active or convalescent COVID-19. CDR3 sequence (DNA): TGTGCCACCAGTCCGCCCCTAACAGATACGCAGTATTTT. It translates to CATSPPLTDTQYF.